Given below is one T cell receptor (beta chain) in context. The antigen this receptor binds is unknown. Base qualities are not provided; no much larger clone lies one nucleotide away. The data originate from a study of beta chain features in type 1 diabetes (dated by TCRdb to about 2018). Background for the entire study: Mean age, gender distribution, total cell number and subset yield were not different between patients and healthy donors. Whereas all 30 or so donors provided naive and central memory subsets, regulatory and stem cell-like memory subsets were isolated from just 8 patients and roughly 8 healthy donors. The study compared the TCRB repertoires of sorted circulating CD4+ T cell subsets in recently diagnosed type 1 diabetes patients with those in matched healthy donors. Across all samples, 107,917,701 sorted cells were examined, and cell number per subset correlated strongly with RNA yield. Study-wide findings and limitations: Sequencing cDNA rather than genomic DNA could over-represent highly expressing activated cells, although activation and CD3 levels did not differ between groups. Because the HLA sub-analyses included only small numbers of individuals, any influence of HLA type on TCRB rearrangement was left unresolved. Naive, central memory and regulatory TCRB repertoires appeared to be more similar among patients than among healthy donors. Type 1 diabetes patients showed a moderate but significant shortening of TCRB CDR3 length in all four CD4+ subsets. Patients with type 1 diabetes made fewer insertions and deleted more nucleotides at VDJ recombination sites, implying thymic rearrangement abnormalities. Shorter templates might be favored by PCR, yet because patient and control samples were amplified and corrected together, any such skew would affect both groups equally.

The High Capacity cDNA Reverse Transcription Kit was used to reverse transcribe all of the isolated RNA, meaning that expressed TCRB transcripts were what got sequenced. Deep immunoSEQ sequencing was performed on naive, central memory and regulatory T cell samples, with an average of roughly 3.3 million total reads per sample. Sorted cells were lysed in RLT buffer, and RNA was extracted using DNase-treated RNeasy Micro or Mini kits according to cell number. To prevent cross-contamination, each cell subset was processed individually, whereas patient and healthy donor samples were processed jointly. The immunoSEQ multiplex PCR was used to amplify TCRB sequences from cDNA, yielding 87-bp fragments that span the CDR3 region. Sequencing of the amplicons was performed on the Illumina HiSeq platform. The authors' analysis ran thus. Synthetic template baselines were used to correct PCR bias computationally, reads within Hamming distance 2 were collapsed, and singletons that could not be merged were discarded. Reads were aligned against IMGT to assign V, D and J genes, CDR3 length and insertions or deletions at six rearrangement sites. Within each subset, clonotype counts were normalized to the number of sorted cells before true diversity and Gini coefficients were calculated with the tcR R package. The overlap coefficient, calculated on TCRB nucleotide sequences, was used to quantify repertoire sharing. As stored in TCRdb, this immuneACCESS dataset retains in-frame rearrangements with V and J assigned. A fraction of the clones does not appear; measured against another copy, unresolved V genes explain less than half of the discrepancy, and the remainder lacks a known reason. The D gene and trimming were derived from the DNA, and the V and J assignments and clone size from that table. The sample records some 240,000 clones, 11% of which are singletons. The ten largest clones represent 1% to 1.5% of the sample.

Each donor gave one peripheral blood draw, averaging approximately 110 mL, which was collected into heparinised tubes. Using a panel that included CD45RO, CCR7, CD25, CD127, CD95 and CD27, naive, central memory, regulatory and stem cell-like memory CD4+ T cells were sorted on a BD FACSAria II. Purity was above 95% for every sorted population. PBMCs were separated immediately by Lymphoprep density gradient centrifugation and were stained directly, without being cultured. Samples were stained and sorted in pairs, with one healthy donor and one patient per experiment, so that batch effects were minimized. The CDR3 has 14 amino acids, counting the end cysteine and phenylalanine. This entry keeps only the CDR3 DNA: 42 bases, framed from base 1. V is shortened by 3 bases, J by 5 bases, and the region joining them spans 11 bases. The CDR1 and CDR2 encoded by the germline V gene are SGHDN and FVKESK.

The receptor was isolated from a man between 18 and 29 years old in good health. The chain links TRBV14 with TRBJ2-1; no D gene can be assigned with confidence. The sequenced sample was central memory CD4+ T cells from blood. The DNA sequence follows: TGTGCCAGCAGCCAGTCTAACCCAAACAATGAGCAGTTCTTC. This yields the protein CASSQSNPNNEQFF.